A selection of T cell receptor beta chains follows, all from one sample in a study of OX40 agonist ivuxolimab in advanced cancers. Sequencing used immunoSEQ multiplex PCR; TCRdb keeps in-frame clones, though not all of them. The sample shows 70,000 to 85,000 clones, about 93% of them seen only once. This specimen was CD4+ or CD8+ T cells sorted from blood, taken in a trial of the OX40 agonist ivuxolimab. These receptors were obtained from an adult with an advanced solid tumor such as melanoma, head and neck, liver or kidney cancer. CDR3s include the opening cysteine and the closing phenylalanine or tryptophan. D genes are given only for firm matches. Size tells how often a clone was seen (once, few, many) or the class of an expanded clone, and some rows leave it out.

>.|TRBD1|TRBV4-1|TRBJ2-5
TGCGCCAGCAGCCAAGGGGGACAGGGCCAAGAGACCCAGTACTTC
CASSQGGQGQETQYF
>.|.|TRBV29-1|TRBJ2-2
TGCAGCGTTGAGTGGGCAGCATCGAACACCGGGGAGCTGTTTTTT
CSVEWAASNTGELFF
>.|TRBD1|TRBV5-6|TRBJ1-2
TGTGCCAGCAGCTTGGTGCAGGGGGCTAAGTTGTATGGCTACACCTTC
CASSLVQGAKLYGYTF
>.|.|TRBV5-6|TRBJ1-2
TGTGCCAGCAGCTGGGGGAGGCGTAGCTATGGCTACACCTTC
CASSWGRRSYGYTF
>.|TRBD1|TRBV7-9|TRBJ1-2
TGTGCCAGCAGCCACTGGACAGGTGGGGAGGACTATGGCTACACCTTC
CASSHWTGGEDYGYTF
>.|TRBD1|TRBV7-3|TRBJ2-1
TGTGCCAGCAGCTTAGAGGGGACAGGGTTGGATGAGCAGTTCTTC
CASSLEGTGLDEQFF
>.|.|TRBV29-1|TRBJ2-7
TGCAGCGTCCGGGGAATACACTACGAGCAGTACTTC
CSVRGIHYEQYF
>.|TRBD1|TRBV5-1|TRBJ2-3
TGCGCCAGCAGCTGGGGACAGGGACACACAGATACGCAGTATTTT
CASSWGQGHTDTQYF
>few|.|TRBV4-3|TRBJ1-1
TGCGCCAGCAGCCAAGGTCGAAGTGAAGCTTTCTTT
CASSQGRSEAFF
>once|TRBD2|TRBV7-2|TRBJ2-7
TGTGCCAGCAGCTTAGTCGGGAGGGGGAATGAGCAGTACTTC
CASSLVGRGNEQYF
>.|.|TRBV7-6|TRBJ2-7
TGTGCCAGCAGCTTAGGTTGGGAATTCGGGTCCTACGAGCAGTACTTC
CASSLGWEFGSYEQYF
>.|TRBD2|TRBV2|TRBJ2-5
TGTGCCAGTTCCTACGGGGGGGCTCAACAAGAGACCCAGTACTTC
CASSYGGAQQETQYF
>.|.|TRBV19|TRBJ1-1
TGTGCCAGTAGTAAAAGAACTGGCCTCGAGTTTAAAGCTTTCTTT
CASSKRTGLEFKAFF
>.|.|TRBV9|TRBJ2-1
TGTGCCAGCAGCGTCAGGGGGGACAATGAGCAGTTCTTC
CASSVRGDNEQFF
>.|.|TRBV29-1|TRBJ2-3
TGCAGCGGATGGTCCTTGCCGCCCGGTAACACAGATACGCAGTATTTT
CSGWSLPPGNTDTQYF
>.|TRBD2|TRBV4-3|TRBJ2-7
TGCGCCAGCAGCCAAGACCTTAGCGGGGTCTCTCTCTCCTACGAGCAGTACTTC
CASSQDLSGVSLSYEQYF
>.|.|TRBV19|TRBJ2-3
TGTGCCAGTAGTCCCAGGAAATCTAGCACAGATACGCAGTATTTT
CASSPRKSSTDTQYF
>.|TRBD2|TRBV4-2|TRBJ2-1
TGTGCCAGCAGCCAAGGATTAGGACTAGCGTCACCCTACAATGAGCAGTTCTTC
CASSQGLGLASPYNEQFF
>.|TRBD1|TRBV11-3|TRBJ2-1
TGTGCCAGCAGCCCATTGACAGGGGGCGCCCCCAATGAGCAGTTCTTC
CASSPLTGGAPNEQFF
>once|TRBD1|TRBV5-8|TRBJ1-4
TGTGCCAGCAGCTTCCGACGGGGGACAGGGAATGAAAAACTGTTTTTT
CASSFRRGTGNEKLFF
>.|.|TRBV28|TRBJ1-2
TGTGCCAGCAGTGGGGCCAGGGATAACTATGGCTACACCTTC
CASSGARDNYGYTF
>.|TRBD1|TRBV7-9|TRBJ1-5
TGTGCCAGCAGCTTCACGGGACAGCCCAATCAGCCCCAGCATTTT
CASSFTGQPNQPQHF